This record covers a single TCR beta chain. Antigen: not known. Clones were sequenced by immunoSEQ multiplex PCR, and TCRdb holds only the in-frame ones, with some missing. The sample yields some 10,000 clones, roughly 80% seen once. Germline trimming cut 5 bases from V and 5 bases from J; bases unmatched to any gene: 11. The CDR3 consists of 15 residues. Germline CDR1 reads SEHNR; CDR2 reads FQNEAQ (reference sequence). These data come from a study of regulatory dendritic cells for organ transplantation. Sorted T cells were CFSE-labeled and cultured five to six days with allogeneic regulatory or mature dendritic cells at 1:10.

The specimen sequenced was memory CD4+ T cells from blood cultured with dendritic cells. The subset: CD45RO+ memory T cells. The chain joins TRBV7-9 to TRBJ2-5; 7 bases agree with TRBD2. The TCR comes from a human donor in good health. The CDR3 loop reads CASSPRGAGRETQYF. The CDR3 DNA follows: TGTGCCAGCAGCCCCCGTGGAGCGGGGAGGGAGACCCAGTACTTC.